Listed here are 10 T cell receptor beta chains from one sample, sequenced in a study of post-analysis software for immune sequencing data. Study findings and constraints: TRBV5-6, TRBV5-1 and TRBV20-1 were among roughly five TRBV segments more frequent in patients than controls.

No antigen has been assigned to these receptors. Included in the TCR beta cDNA libraries were unique molecular identifiers. From the PCR reads, TCRdb called clonotypes with MiXCR, one entry per CDR3 protein. The sample lists about 430,000 distinct CDR3 sequences, approximately 38% seen once, with less than 10% in the top ten. The sample taken for sequencing was blood. These receptors were collected from a girl aged 2 to 10 with multiple sclerosis.

At least ten counts were recorded for this clonotype. The chain joins TRBV19 to TRBJ1-1, with 8 bases aligning to TRBD1. This CDR3 has 16 amino acids. Per germline, CDR1 LNHDA and CDR2 SQIVND (reference sequence). V shed 4 bases, J shed 1 base, and the junction held 8 bases outside the gene matches. DNA of the CDR3: TGTGCCAGTAGTAACATAGAGGACAGGGAGAACACTGAAGCTTTCTTT. As protein: CASSNIEDRENTEAFF. Together with reference TRBV19 and TRBJ1-1, the CDR3 gives the full variable domain: DGGITQSPKYLFRKEGQNVTLSCEQNLNHDAMYWYRQDPGQGLRLIYYSQIVNDFQKGDIAEGYSVSREKKESFPLTVTSAQKNPTAFYLCASSNIEDRENTEAFFGQGTRLTVV.

This clonotype was counted between two and nine times. This chain connects TRBV29-1 to TRBJ2-3; 7 bases are a match to TRBD2. This CDR3 region has 15 residues. The trim removed 3 bases at V and 2 bases at J, leaving 8 bases unmatched. Per germline, CDR1 SQVTM and CDR2 ANQGSEA. DNA for the CDR3: TGCAGCGTTGATGCGGAGAGCGGGGTCACAGATACGCAGTATTTT. Its protein product is CSVDAESGVTDTQYF.

This clonotype was found a few times. J is TRBJ2-7 and V is TRBV28; D is possibly TRBD1 (5 bases). The germline V gene encodes CDR1 MDHEN and CDR2 SYDVKM. The V end lost 5 bases, the J end lost 0 bases, and 14 bases lay between the germline ends. The CDR3 covers 15 residues. CDR3 in DNA: TGTGCCAGCAGTCCGACAGTCCCCAGCTCCTACGAGCAGTACTTC. As protein: CASSPTVPSSYEQYF.

This CDR3 is CSARFLAGVETQYF. CDR3 coding DNA: TGCAGTGCTAGATTTCTAGCGGGAGTTGAGACCCAGTACTTC. This chain links TRBV20-1 with TRBJ2-4, with 10 bases aligning to TRBD2. The end of the DNA aligns better with TRBJ2-5, so the J call may be wrong. This CDR3 has 14 amino acids. Germline values: CDR1 DFQATT, CDR2 SNEGSKA (reference sequence).

The table lists this clonotype with many counts. The chain is built from TRBV28 and TRBJ2-5; possibly TRBD1 for D (5 bases). Germline CDR1 reads MDHEN; CDR2 reads SYDVKM. Trimming cost V 5 bases and J 0 bases, with 7 bases left between them. This CDR3 region has 13 residues. The CDR3 sequence: CASSRQYQETQYF. In DNA, the CDR3 is TGTGCCAGCAGTCGACAGTACCAAGAGACCCAGTACTTC.

The gene calls are TRBV30 and TRBJ2-1; 9 positions match TRBD1. Trimming removed 0 bases from V and 4 bases from J; junction bases left unmatched: 7. The CDR3 contains 16 residues. Germline CDR1 GTSNPN, CDR2 SVGIG (reference sequence). In DNA form, the CDR3 reads TGTGCCTGGAGTGTTGGCGGGACAGGGTCATACAATGAGCAGTTCTTC. It codes for CAWSVGGTGSYNEQFF.

The rearrangement uses TRBV2 and TRBJ2-1; 10 bases agree with TRBD1. V dropped 2 bases and J dropped 7; count of bases not matched to a gene: 5. The CDR3 sequence is 15 residues long. Germline CDR1 SNHLY, CDR2 FYNNEI. The CDR3 protein is CASSESWTGGNEQFF. The DNA for the CDR3 is TGTGCCAGCAGTGAATCATGGACAGGGGGTAATGAGCAGTTCTTC.

This chain connects TRBV7-9 to TRBJ2-4; D possibly corresponds to TRBD1 (6 bases). Germline loops: CDR1 SEHNR, CDR2 FQNEAQ (reference sequence). The CDR3 covers 11 residues. V was shortened by 6 bases and J by 6 bases, with 6 bases between the two germline ends. CDR3 bases: TGTGCCAGCAGACAGGGAAACATTCAGTACTTC. This encodes CASRQGNIQYF.

CDR3 coding DNA: TGTGCCATCAGCGGGACTAGCGGAGGTTACAATGAGCAGTTCTTC. Translated: CAISGTSGGYNEQFF. The chain joins TRBV10-3 to TRBJ2-1, with 11 bases aligning to TRBD2. The junction had 5 bases not matched to a gene; V was cut back by 6 bases and J by 4 bases. Germline V gene data show CDR1 as ENHRY and CDR2 as SYGVKD. There are 15 residues in the CDR3.

Comments on this clonotype: The germline gene is not matched at one end of the junction; a read error may be the cause. The chain is built from TRBV28 and TRBJ2-7, with 9 bases matching TRBD2. Gene TRBJ2-5 matches the end of the DNA better, so the J call may be wrong. Per the germline V gene, CDR1 is MDHEN and CDR2 is SYDVKM. The CDR3 has 15 residues. DNA for the CDR3: TGTGCCAGCAATTTAGCGGGAGTAGCCCAAGGGACCCAGTACTTC. Encoded protein: CASNLAGVAQGTQYF.